The 21 T cell receptor beta chains given below trace back to one sample, sequenced in a study of CD8+ T cells in alopecia areata. Sequencing templates came from extracted RNA that was reverse transcribed into cDNA. Profiling relied on immunoSEQ multiplex PCR, and the TCRdb table lists in-frame clones only, not all of them. The top ten hold roughly 0.5% of the sample, which has roughly 120,000 clones, more than 40% seen once. Treatment here: oral pan-JAK inhibitor, 5-10 mg twice daily. Here the sequenced sample was CD4+ T cells sorted from blood, taken at week 4, from a patient treated with tofacitinib. These receptors were obtained from a human donor with alopecia areata.

The rearrangement uses TRBV6-1 and TRBJ2-7; D perhaps matches TRBD1 (6 bases). The germline V gene has CDR1 MNHNS and CDR2 SASEGT. The CDR3 runs to 12 residues. V was clipped by 8 bases and J by 2 bases, with 10 bases between them. The CDR3 sequence: CASGTPTYEQYF. The CDR3 region has the DNA TGTGCCAGCGGGACACCGACCTACGAGCAGTACTTC.

This clone was counted between two and nine times. CDR3: CSVAQDGYTF. In nucleotides, the CDR3 is TGCAGCGTTGCCCAGGATGGCTACACCTTC. This chain connects TRBV29-1 to TRBJ1-2; D unresolved. The CDR3 is 10 residues long. The germline gives CDR1 SQVTM, CDR2 ANQGSEA. V gave up 4 bases and J gave up 6 bases, with 6 bases separating them.

This clone has only a few counts. V gene TRBV19 combines with J gene TRBJ2-1; tentatively, D is TRBD2 (5 bases). In germline, CDR1 is LNHDA, CDR2 SQIVND (reference sequence). CDR3 length equals 14 residues. Trimming removed 5 bases at V and 4 bases at J, with 12 bases between. The CDR3 protein is CASSDLAEYNEQFF. CDR3 DNA sequence: TGTGCCAGTAGTGACCTAGCAGAATACAATGAGCAGTTCTTC.

With regard to this clone: Different DNA sequences within this sample yield the same CDR3. V gene TRBV30 combines with J gene TRBJ1-1; D is unclear. V was shortened by 3 bases and J by 1 base, with 3 bases between the two germline ends. This CDR3 has 11 residues. CDR1 GTSNPN and CDR2 SVGIG come from the germline V gene (reference sequence). CDR3 sequence reads: CAWRENTEAFF. The CDR3 DNA follows: TGTGCCTGGAGGGAGAACACTGAAGCTTTCTTT.

V usage is TRBV18 and J usage is TRBJ1-2; 9 bases align to TRBD1. Germline CDR1 KGHSH, CDR2 LQKENI. CDR3 length equals 14 residues. V shed 6 bases, J shed 3 bases, and the junction held 5 bases outside the gene matches. The CDR3, as DNA: TGTGCCAGCTCGAACAGGGGGCTGGACTATGGCTACACCTTC. It specifies CASSNRGLDYGYTF. Full variable domain (remainder filled in from reference TRBV18 and TRBJ1-2): NAGVMQNPRHLVRRRGQEARLRCSPMKGHSHVYWYRQLPEEGLKFMVYLQKENIIDESGMPKERFSAEFPKEGPSILRIQQVVRGDSAAYFCASSNRGLDYGYTFGSGTRLTVV.

This rearrangement joins TRBV30 to TRBJ1-1; the D gene is possibly TRBD1 (5 bases). The length of the CDR3 is 14 residues. CDR1 and CDR2 (germline): GTSNPN, SVGIG (reference sequence). The V end lost 1 base, the J end lost 3 bases, and 12 bases lay between the germline ends. The CDR3 DNA follows: TGTGCCTGGAGTGGACTACAGGATCACACTGAAGCTTTCTTT. It yields the protein CAWSGLQDHTEAFF. Supplemented by reference TRBV30 and TRBJ1-1, the full variable domain reads SQTIHQWPATLVQPVGSPLSLECTVEGTSNPNLYWYRQAAGRGLQLLFYSVGIGQISSEVPQNLSASRPQDRQFILSSKKLLLSDSGFYLCAWSGLQDHTEAFFGQGTRLTVV.

This chain connects TRBV29-1 to TRBJ1-4; D is perhaps TRBD1 (6 bases). The ends were cut back, 0 bases at V and 3 bases at J, with 11 bases in the middle. In germline, CDR1 is SQVTM, CDR2 ANQGSEA. This CDR3 contains 15 residues. The CDR3 DNA reads as TGCAGCGTTGAAGATCCCAGGGGACCTAATGAAAAACTGTTTTTT. Residues: CSVEDPRGPNEKLFF. Looking up the rest from reference TRBV29-1 and TRBJ1-4 gives the full variable domain: SAVISQKPSRDICQRGTSLTIQCQVDSQVTMMFWYRQQPGQSLTLIATANQGSEATYESGFVIDKFPISRPNLTFSTLTVSNMSPEDSSIYLCSVEDPRGPNEKLFFGSGTQLSVL.

This clone was counted between two and nine times. The chain recombines TRBV19 with TRBJ1-2; D call uncertain. Germline V CDR1 and CDR2: LNHDA, SQIVND (reference sequence). The CDR3 is 16 amino acids. Deletions cut 6 bases from V and 6 bases from J, with 23 bases between. CDR3 sequence: CASRHHSRNFQHGYTF. CDR3 bases: TGTGCCAGTAGACACCACTCTCGGAACTTCCAACATGGCTACACCTTC.

This clone has just a few counts. The rearrangement joins TRBV29-1 to TRBJ1-1; D gene uncertain. This CDR3 spans 11 amino acids. CDR1 and CDR2 from the germline V gene are SQVTM and ANQGSEA. Trimming left V 7 bases short and J 11 bases short, with 17 bases between. The CDR3 is CSGSWAVQAFF. In DNA form, the CDR3 reads TGCAGCGGGTCATGGGCGGTCCAGGCTTTCTTT.

The rearrangement uses TRBV30 and TRBJ1-5; D is undetermined. This CDR3 contains 12 residues. CDR1 GTSNPN and CDR2 SVGIG come from the germline V gene (reference sequence). Between the trimmed V and J ends, which lost 1 base and 4 bases, there was a span of 5 bases. CDR3 DNA: TGTGCCTGGAGTGGCGGGAATCAGCCCCAGCATTTT. Residues: CAWSGGNQPQHF.

The J gene is TRBJ1-1, the V gene TRBV2; D ambiguous. CDR1 is SNHLY, CDR2 FYNNEI, per germline. There are 13 residues in the CDR3. Trimming took off 6 bases at V and 0 bases at J, with 8 bases between the two ends. The DNA of the CDR3 is TGTGCCAGCAGAAGGACCATGAACACTGAAGCTTTCTTT. It translates to CASRRTMNTEAFF.

The table lists this clone with a few counts. The chain joins TRBV5-1 to TRBJ1-1; 7 nucleotides align to TRBD1. Germline CDR1 reads SGHRS; CDR2 reads YFSETQ. The CDR3 contains 14 residues. V lost 1 base and J lost 11; bases outside the gene matches: 11. The CDR3 loop is CASSLSRTGVDAFF. As DNA, the CDR3 is TGCGCCAGCAGCTTGTCAAGGACAGGCGTCGACGCTTTCTTT.

The V gene is TRBV30, the J gene TRBJ1-1, with D uncertain. CDR3 size: 11 residues. Between the trimmed V and J ends, which lost 3 bases and 0 bases, there was a span of 2 bases. CDR1 GTSNPN and CDR2 SVGIG come from the germline V gene (reference sequence). The CDR3, as DNA: TGTGCCTGGAGGATGAACACTGAAGCTTTCTTT. This encodes CAWRMNTEAFF.

V and J are TRBV5-1 and TRBJ2-1; perhaps TRBD2 as D (5 bases). V was shortened by 0 bases and J by 0 bases, with 13 bases between the two germline ends. The CDR3 has 17 residues. Germline CDR1 reads SGHRS; CDR2 reads YFSETQ. The CDR3 spells CASSLASDSSSYNEQFF. The CDR3 DNA reads TGCGCCAGCAGCTTGGCCTCGGACTCGAGCTCCTACAATGAGCAGTTCTTC.

The chain couples TRBV29-1 to TRBJ1-5; no clear D. V was pared by 5 bases and J by 2 bases, with 10 bases between. Germline CDR1 is SQVTM and CDR2 is ANQGSEA. This CDR3 spans 13 amino acids. The CDR3 DNA reads TGCAGCGTTATAAGTGGGGGCAATCAGCCCCAGCATTTT. Translated, it gives CSVISGGNQPQHF.

The rearrangement uses TRBV29-1 and TRBJ1-1; D gene ambiguous. This CDR3 is built from 13 residues. Trimming removed 6 bases from V and 0 bases from J, with 11 bases in between. The germline CDR1 and CDR2 sequences are SQVTM and ANQGSEA. CDR3 sequence reads: CSVHRHLNTEAFF. The CDR3 DNA sequence: TGCAGCGTACATCGACACCTGAACACTGAAGCTTTCTTT.

The CDR3 loop is CSVEGQENTEAFF. The CDR3 DNA sequence: TGCAGCGTTGAAGGACAGGAGAACACTGAAGCTTTCTTT. The genes are TRBV29-1 and TRBJ1-1, with D possibly being TRBD1 (6 bases). With 1 base removed from V and 1 base from J, the gap between germline ends came to 7 bases. This CDR3 has 13 residues. Germline CDR1 SQVTM, CDR2 ANQGSEA.

Only a few counts were recorded for this clone. J is TRBJ1-1 and V is TRBV15; D remains ambiguous. Trimming shortened V by 0 bases and J by 7 bases, and 9 bases separated the two germline ends. Germline-derived CDR1 and CDR2 are LNHNV and YYDKDF (reference sequence). This CDR3 comprises 13 residues. The CDR3 sequence: CATSRDGGDEAFF. The CDR3 nucleotides read TGTGCCACCAGCAGAGATGGTGGAGATGAAGCTTTCTTT.

This clone occurred a few times. CDR3 sequence (DNA): TGTGCCAGTAGCCCGACAGGGGCCACCGGGGAGCTGTTTTTT. This codes for CASSPTGATGELFF. The chain combines TRBV19 with TRBJ2-2, with TRBD1 matching over 8 bases. CDR3 length: 14 residues. From germline, CDR1 is LNHDA and CDR2 SQIVND (reference sequence). V was pared by 6 bases and J by 4 bases, with 4 bases of the junction left unmatched.

J is TRBJ1-1 and V is TRBV30; 10 positions agree with TRBD1. The CDR3 runs to 16 residues. Losses at the gene ends were 5 bases for V and 3 bases for J; bases not matched to a gene: 12. CDR1 is GTSNPN, CDR2 SVGIG, per germline (reference sequence). The CDR3 DNA reads as TGTGCCTGGGGAGGGGGGACAGGGGAGAGGCACACTGAAGCTTTCTTT. Its protein product is CAWGGGTGERHTEAFF.

The rearrangement links TRBV7-2 to TRBJ2-1; 11 nucleotides match TRBD1. Germline V gene data show CDR1 as SGHTA and CDR2 as FQGNSA. Losses at the gene ends were 1 base for V and 4 bases for J; bases not matched to a gene: 3. This CDR3 contains 16 residues. CDR3 sequence reads: CASSLGGTGGYNEQFF. The CDR3 DNA reads TGTGCCAGCAGCTTAGGTGGGACAGGGGGATACAATGAGCAGTTCTTC.